This is a list of T cell receptor beta chains from one sample in a study of shared clonotypes between healthy human individuals. Method: immunoSEQ multiplex PCR; TCRdb's copy keeps in-frame clones and lacks some. The sample includes about 800,000 clones, about 97% of them seen just once. Sequencing was performed on naive CD8+ T cells sorted from blood. The receptors were sampled from a man aged 25 to 40 in good health. The CDR3 runs from the conserved cysteine through the conserved F or W. D genes are given only for firm matches. Only part of the rows carry a size: once, few, many, or a class if the clone is expanded.

j_call v_call clone_size d_call cdr3_nt cdr3_aa
TRBJ2-2 TRBV6-6 NA NA TGTGCCAGCAGACCCGGGTGGTCCGGGGAGCTGTTTTTT CASRPGWSGELFF
TRBJ1-1 TRBV28 NA NA TGTGCCAGCAGTCCAATCAGGGTACGGAACACTGAAGCTTTCTTT CASSPIRVRNTEAFF
TRBJ2-7 TRBV28 NA NA TGTGCCAGCAGTCCCATCTCCTACGAGCAGTACTTC CASSPISYEQYF
TRBJ2-1 TRBV11-2 NA NA TGTGCCAGCAGCTTATTTGCAGACTACAATGAGCAGTTCTTC CASSLFADYNEQFF
TRBJ2-7 TRBV5-1 NA NA TGCGCCAGCAGCTTGACAGGGATTCTCTCCTACGAGCAGTACTTC CASSLTGILSYEQYF
TRBJ1-5 TRBV19 NA NA TGTGCCAGCACTTCTGGAAATCAGCCCCAGCATTTT CASTSGNQPQHF
TRBJ2-2 TRBV6-1 once TRBD1 TGTGCCAGCAGTGAAGTGGGGACAGGGCTCACCGGGGAGCTGTTTTTT CASSEVGTGLTGELFF
TRBJ2-3 TRBV11-2 NA NA TGTGCCAGCAGCTTGCTAGCTGGAGCAGATACGCAGTATTTT CASSLLAGADTQYF
TRBJ1-5 TRBV2 NA NA TGTGCCAGCAGTGAAGCGGTCCGGCCCCAGCATTTT CASSEAVRPQHF
TRBJ2-7 TRBV5-1 NA TRBD2 TGCGCCAGCCACTCGGGACTAGCTAGTGTCGAGCAGTACTTC CASHSGLASVEQYF
TRBJ2-1 TRBV9 NA TRBD2 TGTGCCAGCAGCTTCAAGAGCGGGGTGAGCTCCTACAATGAGCAGTTCTTC CASSFKSGVSSYNEQFF
TRBJ2-7 TRBV4-1 NA NA TGCGCCAGCAGCCAAAGGCCAGGGACCTACGAGCAGTACTTC CASSQRPGTYEQYF
TRBJ2-7 TRBV29-1 once NA TGCAGCGTTTGGCACTCCTACGAGCAGTACTTC CSVWHSYEQYF
TRBJ2-7 TRBV28 NA NA TGTGCCAGCAGTTTTCGGGATGCCGAGCAGTACTTC CASSFRDAEQYF
TRBJ1-2 TRBV5-5 NA NA TGTGCCAGCAGCTTCCTCCTGAGAGGGCACGACGAAAATGGCTACACCTTC CASSFLLRGHDENGYTF
TRBJ1-2 TRBV7-2 NA NA TGTGCCAGCAGCTTACCGGGCGGTGCTAACTATGGCTACACCTTC CASSLPGGANYGYTF
TRBJ2-7 TRBV7-9 NA TRBD2 TGTGCCAGCAGCGCAGCTCCAGCGGGAGGCCGATTCGTGGAGCAGTACTTC CASSAAPAGGRFVEQYF
TRBJ2-1 TRBV7-8 NA NA TGTGCCAGCAGCTTAGGCAGCGATTACAATGAGCAGTTCTTC CASSLGSDYNEQFF